Following are 7 T cell receptor beta chains from one sample sequenced in a study of T cell responses to AZD1222 COVID-19 vaccine (TCRdb year 2021). The label giving this sample's time point can be read as: baseline before first vaccination. Libraries were built with the immunoSEQ multiplex PCR assay. Held by TCRdb, this immuneACCESS table contains in-frame sequences only and omits some clones. Under half of the omission traces to an unresolved V gene where checked; the cause of the rest is unknown. This sample lists some 150,000 clones; 88% were detected once. 3% to 4.5% of the sample lies in the top ten. This specimen consisted of peripheral blood, obtained on day 0 of AZD1222 vaccination. The receptors were sampled from an adult in good health.

V is TRBV19 and J is TRBJ1-1; D is ambiguous. V lost 5 bases to trimming and J lost 3 bases, with 10 bases between them. This CDR3 region has 13 residues. Per germline, CDR1 LNHDA and CDR2 SQIVND (reference sequence). This CDR3 is CASSQKWDTEAFF. The CDR3 region has the DNA TGTGCCAGTAGTCAAAAGTGGGACACTGAAGCTTTCTTT.

This clone occurred a few times. V usage is TRBV6-2 or TRBV6-3 and J usage is TRBJ2-2, with a possible D match to TRBD1 (5 bases). Trimming left V 2 bases short and J 3 bases short, with 7 bases between. CDR3 length: 14 residues. The germline gives CDR1 MNHEY, CDR2 SVGEGT. DNA of the CDR3: TGTGCCAGCAGTTACAAAGGGGACACCGGGGAGCTGTTTTTT. It yields the protein CASSYKGDTGELFF.

The genes are TRBV15 and TRBJ1-4; TRBD1 aligns across 10 bases. The CDR3 contains 16 residues. Germline CDR1 LNHNV, CDR2 YYDKDF (reference sequence). The J segment lost 6 bases and the V segment lost 0 bases, leaving 4 bases of the junction unmatched. The DNA for the CDR3 is TGTGCCACCAGCAGAGATTCAGGGACAGGGGATGAAAAACTGTTTTTT. Its protein product is CATSRDSGTGDEKLFF. The full variable domain, rest sourced from reference TRBV15 and TRBJ1-4, is DAMVIQNPRYQVTQFGKPVTLSCSQTLNHNVMYWYQQKSSQAPKLLFHYYDKDFNNEADTPDNFQSRRPNTSFCFLDIRSPGLGDTAMYLCATSRDSGTGDEKLFFGSGTQLSVL.

The genes are TRBV4-3 and TRBJ2-1; unclear D gene. V was cut by 4 bases and J by 2 bases, with 15 bases left in between. The CDR3 is 16 amino acids. Per the germline V gene, CDR1 is LGHNA and CDR2 is YSLEER. CDR3 coding DNA: TGCGCCAGCAGCCGCACCGACGGATTTGCCTACAATGAGCAGTTCTTC. It yields the protein CASSRTDGFAYNEQFF.

This clone has just one count. V usage is TRBV19 and J usage is TRBJ1-5, with 7 bases identical to TRBD1. This CDR3 comprises 15 residues. V shed 3 bases, J shed 6 bases, and the junction held 8 bases outside the gene matches. Germline assignment: CDR1 LNHDA and CDR2 SQIVND (reference sequence). CDR3 amino acids: CASSILRGGSQPQHF. CDR3 nucleotide sequence: TGTGCCAGTAGTATTCTTCGAGGGGGCAGTCAGCCCCAGCATTTT.

The genes are TRBV7-2 and TRBJ1-6, with no clear D. The CDR3 is made up of 13 amino acids. V was cut by 1 base and J by 15 bases, with 13 bases left in between. CDR1 is SGHTA, CDR2 FQGNSA, per germline. The CDR3 sequence is CASSLETHLHLHF. The CDR3, as DNA: TGTGCCAGCAGCTTAGAGACGCATCTCCACCTCCACTTT.

This clone occurred a few times. V gene TRBV28 combines with J gene TRBJ1-2; 10 bases are shared with TRBD1. Germline V lookup: CDR1 MDHEN, CDR2 SYDVKM. V gave up 7 bases and J gave up 2 bases; unmatched junction bases: 4. There are 14 residues in the CDR3. Here the CDR3 reads CASTRGQGNYGYTF. The CDR3 DNA follows: TGTGCCAGCACCCGGGGACAGGGGAACTATGGCTACACCTTC.